Shown below are 17 T cell receptor beta chains from a single sample sequenced in a study of vaccination and CD4 T cells after COVID-19. Their specific antigens are unknown. Treatment of the sample: roughly 11-day PBMC culture with coronavirus spike peptide pools or control peptides (ViraFEST assay). The Oncomine TCR Beta short-read assay was applied to DNA of cultured CD4+ T cells. MiXCR was run by TCRdb on the PCR reads, yielding one entry per CDR3 protein. The table shows 10,000 or so distinct CDR3 sequences, with approximately 80% occurring only once. The sequenced sample was CD4+ T cells from blood, cultured in vitro. Source of these receptors: a human donor who had recovered from COVID-19.

The chain links TRBV20-1 to TRBJ2-3; the match to TRBD2 covers 7 bases. With 3 bases clipped from V and 2 bases from J, the junction kept 5 bases outside the gene matches. Germline CDR1 and CDR2: DFQATT and SNEGSKA (reference sequence). The CDR3 is 14 amino acids. CDR3 sequence reads: CSASTLADTDTQYF. CDR3 sequence (DNA): TGCAGTGCTAGTACCCTAGCGGACACAGATACGCAGTATTTT.

This clonotype is categorized as large. The chain uses TRBV7-2 and TRBJ2-2; D gene ambiguous. Germline loops: CDR1 SGHTA, CDR2 FQGNSA. CDR3 length equals 13 residues. V was shortened by 5 bases and J by 2 bases, with 6 bases between the two germline ends. In DNA, the CDR3 is TGTGCCAGCAGCCCTTACAACACCGGGGAGCTGTTTTTT. This sequence encodes CASSPYNTGELFF.

The gene calls are TRBV7-2 and TRBJ2-7; possible D gene TRBD1, 5 bases. V was clipped by 2 bases and J by 1 base, with 12 bases between them. The CDR3 contains 15 residues. The germline gives CDR1 SGHTA, CDR2 FQGNSA. CDR3: CASSLSTASSYEQYF. Written as DNA, the CDR3 is TGTGCCAGCAGCTTATCGACAGCCTCGTCCTACGAGCAGTACTTC.

This clonotype has a single count. The J gene is TRBJ1-1, the V gene TRBV19, with a weak D call TRBD1 (6 bases). This CDR3 region has 11 residues. V lost 7 bases to trimming and J lost 4 bases, with 7 bases between them. The germline CDR1 and CDR2 sequences are LNHDA and SQIVND (reference sequence). The CDR3 sequence: CASTGATEAFF. The DNA for the CDR3 is TGTGCCAGTACAGGGGCCACTGAAGCTTTCTTT. The variable domain in full, with the rest retrieved from reference TRBV19 and TRBJ1-1, is DGGITQSPKYLFRKEGQNVTLSCEQNLNHDAMYWYRQDPGQGLRLIYYSQIVNDFQKGDIAEGYSVSREKKESFPLTVTSAQKNPTAFYLCASTGATEAFFGQGTRLTVV.

V is TRBV7-8 and J is TRBJ1-5; no definite D call. CDR1 is SGHVS and CDR2 is FQNEAQ in the germline V gene. Trimming stripped 1 base from V and 0 bases from J, with 7 bases between. This CDR3 has 15 amino acids. The CDR3 sequence is CASSLGRISNQPQHF. CDR3 coding DNA: TGTGCCAGCAGCTTAGGGAGGATTAGCAATCAGCCCCAGCATTTT.

This chain connects TRBV28 to TRBJ1-1; D unresolved. The V and J ends lost 3 bases and 10 bases respectively, with 9 bases between them. The CDR3 is 11 residues long. Germline-derived CDR1 and CDR2 are MDHEN and SYDVKM. The CDR3 nucleotides read TGTGCCAGCAGTTTGGTCCATCTAGCTTTCTTT. Its translation is CASSLVHLAFF.

The chain employs TRBV6-2 or TRBV6-3 and TRBJ2-3, with TRBD1 matching over 8 bases. The CDR3 has 14 residues. Germline loops: CDR1 MNHEY, CDR2 SVGEGT. V dropped 7 bases and J dropped 0; count of bases not matched to a gene: 3. As DNA, the CDR3 is TGTGCCAGCACCCAGGGGGCCAGCACAGATACGCAGTATTTT. This encodes CASTQGASTDTQYF.

The genes are TRBV12-3 or TRBV12-4 and TRBJ1-5; D remains unclear. This CDR3 has 14 residues. The V end was cut by 3 bases, the J end by 4 bases, with 10 bases between. The DNA for the CDR3 is TGTGCCAGCAGTTTGGGTCGGGAGAATCAGCCCCAGCATTTT. It encodes CASSLGRENQPQHF.

The V gene is TRBV20-1, the J gene TRBJ1-4, with 8 bases matching TRBD1. This CDR3 is 13 amino acids long. With 2 bases clipped from V and 7 bases from J, the junction kept 3 bases outside the gene matches. Germline V gives CDR1 DFQATT, CDR2 SNEGSKA (reference sequence). CDR3 nucleotides: TGCAGTGCTAGACAGGGGGCCGGTGAAAAACTGTTTTTT. This encodes CSARQGAGEKLFF.

CDR3 nucleotide sequence: TGTGCCAGCTCACCACCCTTCCAGCCCCAGCATTTT. It specifies CASSPPFQPQHF. This rearrangement joins TRBV18 to TRBJ1-5; D call uncertain. The CDR3 has 12 residues. Germline V gene data show CDR1 as KGHSH and CDR2 as LQKENI. V gave up 0 bases and J gave up 7 bases, with 4 bases separating them.

V and J are TRBV6-5 and TRBJ1-5, with 8 positions matching TRBD1. J was trimmed by 0 bases and V by 2 bases; bases with no gene match: 0. The CDR3 length is 15 residues. Germline CDR1 reads MNHEY; CDR2 reads SVGAGI. CDR3 nucleotide sequence: TGTGCCAGCAGTTACGACAGGGGTAGCAATCAGCCCCAGCATTTT. Encoded protein: CASSYDRGSNQPQHF.

J is TRBJ1-2 and V is TRBV19, with TRBD1 as a possible D gene (5 bases). Germline assignment: CDR1 LNHDA and CDR2 SQIVND (reference sequence). Trimming cost V 7 bases and J 4 bases, with 19 bases left between them. This CDR3 is built from 15 residues. The CDR3 protein is CASTQGGFTVYGYTF. The CDR3 coding sequence is TGTGCCAGTACCCAGGGAGGCTTCACGGTCTATGGCTACACCTTC.

This clonotype was counted once. This chain joins TRBV7-2 and TRBJ2-1; 7 nucleotides align to TRBD2. Germline loops: CDR1 SGHTA, CDR2 FQGNSA. The CDR3 spans 15 residues. V trimming: 4 bases; J trimming: 3 bases; junction bases outside the gene matches: 6. CDR3 DNA sequence: TGTGCCAGCAGCTCGACTAGCATGGGCTACAATGAGCAGTTCTTC. Protein sequence: CASSSTSMGYNEQFF.

The chain joins TRBV6-2 or TRBV6-3 to TRBJ2-5; 11 positions agree with TRBD1. The J segment lost 3 bases and the V segment lost 7 bases, leaving 10 bases of the junction unmatched. CDR3 length equals 16 residues. The germline gives CDR1 MNHEY, CDR2 SVGEGT. CDR3 sequence (DNA): TGTGCCAGCACCCTACGTCGGGACAGGGGGGAAGAGACCCAGTACTTC. This gives the protein CASTLRRDRGEETQYF.

The chain employs TRBV20-1 and TRBJ1-5; D possibly corresponds to TRBD1 (6 bases). Germline CDR1 DFQATT, CDR2 SNEGSKA (reference sequence). The V and J ends lost 5 bases and 9 bases respectively, with 23 bases between them. CDR3 length: 15 amino acids. The CDR3 region has the DNA TGCAGTGCTCGACGTTCAGGGGATGTGGGTGCGCCCCAGCATTTT. Translation: CSARRSGDVGAPQHF.

This clonotype has only one observation. This sequence joins TRBV6-5 and TRBJ1-5, with 7 bases fitting TRBD1. Germline CDR1 reads MNHEY; CDR2 reads SVGAGI. This CDR3 contains 16 residues. Losses at the gene ends were 0 bases for V and 2 bases for J; bases not matched to a gene: 4. The CDR3: CASSYSGQGGNQPQHF. The CDR3 DNA follows: TGTGCCAGCAGTTACTCGGGCCAGGGGGGCAATCAGCCCCAGCATTTT.

The rearrangement links TRBV19 to TRBJ2-5; D is perhaps TRBD2 (6 bases). Trimming pared 4 bases from V and 7 bases from J, leaving 16 bases between. There are 14 residues in the CDR3. Germline CDR1 reads LNHDA; CDR2 reads SQIVND (reference sequence). CDR3 nucleotide sequence: TGTGCCAGTAGTAGAGTAGCGGCTAGGGGGACCCAGTACTTC. Translating it yields CASSRVAARGTQYF.